What follows are 11 T cell receptor beta chains derived from one specimen sequenced in a study of blood T cell repertoires in COVID-19. Only in-frame clones appear in the TCRdb table, and some are missing; sequencing was by immunoSEQ multiplex PCR. Among around 32,000 clones listed, 80% to 90% were seen once. The sample comprised peripheral blood. Source of these receptors: a woman older than 75 with active or convalescent COVID-19.

The chain carries TRBV2 and TRBJ2-7, with 8 bases aligning to TRBD2. CDR1 is SNHLY, CDR2 FYNNEI, per germline. With V trimmed by 11 bases and J by 4 bases, 13 bases remained unmatched. The CDR3 has 14 amino acids. Here the CDR3 reads CASQTQRGTYEQYF. CDR3 DNA: TGTGCCTCCCAAACTCAGCGGGGGACTTACGAGCAGTACTTC.

V is TRBV5-6 and J is TRBJ1-6, with TRBD1 matching 10 bases. This CDR3 region has 15 residues. CDR1 is SGHDT and CDR2 is YYEEEE in the germline V gene. J gave up 10 bases and V 4 bases, and 8 bases lay outside the gene matches. CDR3 bases: TGTGCCAGCAGCGGCCGGGACAGGGGAGTCTCACCCCTCCACTTT. As protein: CASSGRDRGVSPLHF.

This clone occurred once. The chain recombines TRBV20-1 with TRBJ1-1, with a weak D call TRBD1 (5 bases). CDR1 and CDR2 from the germline V gene are DFQATT and SNEGSKA (reference sequence). Deletions cut 4 bases from V and 6 bases from J, with 9 bases between. The CDR3 consists of 11 residues. CDR3 bases: TGCAGTGCTACCCCGGGGGCTGAAGCTTTCTTT. It translates to CSATPGAEAFF.

V gene TRBV3-1 (or the pseudogene TRBV3-2) combines with J gene TRBJ1-2; 12 bases map to TRBD1. Germline trimming cut 4 bases from V and 9 bases from J; bases unmatched to any gene: 9. The CDR3 runs 15 residues. Germline V gives CDR1 LGHDT, CDR2 YNNKEL (reference sequence). CDR3 in amino acids: CASSPGTGGGVSYTF. In DNA form, the CDR3 reads TGTGCCAGCAGCCCCGGGACAGGGGGCGGGGTAAGCTACACCTTC.

The gene calls are TRBV2 and TRBJ2-1; 8 positions agree with TRBD2. The V segment lost 4 bases and the J segment 2 bases; nucleotides outside the gene matches: 4. Germline CDR1 is SNHLY and CDR2 is FYNNEI. The CDR3 has 15 amino acids. The CDR3 loop is CASSVIGGAYNEQFF. The CDR3 nucleotides read TGTGCCAGCAGTGTTATCGGGGGGGCCTACAATGAGCAGTTCTTC.

V usage is TRBV11-3 and J usage is TRBJ2-5, with D perhaps TRBD2 (6 bases). CDR1 is SGHNT, CDR2 YENEEA, per germline. The CDR3 covers 15 residues. Trimming removed 1 base from V and 3 bases from J, with 12 bases in between. CDR3: CASSLGGGGEETQYF. CDR3 DNA: TGTGCCAGCAGCTTAGGAGGCGGAGGGGAAGAGACCCAGTACTTC.

CDR3 region: CASSLTGTGNNSPLHF. The DNA of the CDR3 is TGTGCCAGCAGCTTAACGGGGACAGGCAATAATTCACCCCTCCACTTT. The chain uses TRBV7-3 and TRBJ1-6, with 8 bases lining up with TRBD1. Germline V gene data show CDR1 as SGHTA and CDR2 as FQGTGA. The CDR3 runs 16 residues. The V gene end was trimmed by 0 bases and the J gene end by 5 bases; junction bases not matched to a gene: 3.

This rearrangement joins TRBV2 to TRBJ2-5; D may be TRBD2 (7 bases). The CDR3 totals 14 residues. Germline CDR1 SNHLY, CDR2 FYNNEI. Trimming cost V 3 bases and J 5 bases, with 13 bases left between them. CDR3 amino acids: CASSDRGADETQYF. The CDR3 DNA sequence: TGTGCCAGCAGTGACCGGGGGGCGGATGAGACCCAGTACTTC.

The CDR3 loop is CASSEQRGVEQYF. Written as DNA, the CDR3 is TGTGCCAGCAGTGAGCAGCGGGGGGTCGAGCAGTACTTC. The V gene is TRBV2, the J gene TRBJ2-7, with 9 positions matching TRBD2. Trimming removed 3 bases from V and 6 bases from J; junction bases left unmatched: 3. The CDR3 extends over 13 amino acids. Germline CDR1 and CDR2: SNHLY and FYNNEI.

This rearrangement joins TRBV5-4 to TRBJ2-5; D gene uncertain. V lost 5 bases to trimming and J lost 5 bases, with 10 bases between them. This CDR3 has 12 residues. Germline lookup yields CDR1 SGHNT and CDR2 YYREEE (reference sequence). In DNA form, the CDR3 reads TGTGCCAGCAGTCGTCTCCGGGAGACCCAGTACTTC. This encodes CASSRLRETQYF.

In its sample, this clone was seen once. The gene calls are TRBV7-6 and TRBJ2-5, with 13 bases aligning to TRBD2. The CDR3 extends over 17 amino acids. CDR1 and CDR2 (germline): SGHVS, FNYEAQ. V dropped 1 base and J dropped 5; count of bases not matched to a gene: 7. Here the CDR3 reads CASSLGRTSGGQETQYF. The DNA for the CDR3 is TGTGCCAGCAGCTTAGGCCGGACTAGCGGGGGACAGGAGACCCAGTACTTC.